This TCR beta chain was sequenced during a study of beta chain features in type 1 diabetes. Study-wide results and limits: For patients and controls alike, PCR might favor shorter templates to the same degree. Type 1 diabetes patients had moderately but significantly shorter TCRB CDR3s in all four CD4+ subsets. Still unanswered here is whether HLA type influences TCRB rearrangement.

The isolated RNA, all of it, was reverse transcribed, so expressed TCRB transcripts were what got sequenced. The table came from immunoSEQ multiplex PCR; TCRdb's copy has only in-frame clones and leaves some out. This table has under 250,000 clones, around 13% appearing once. Every participating donor gave one draw, a heparinised blood sample averaging about 100 mL. This clone was picked up a small number of times. What it recognizes is unknown. V was shortened by 0 bases and J by 0 bases, with 11 bases between the two germline ends. The CDR3 runs to 16 residues. CDR1 and CDR2 (germline): SGHRS, YFSETQ.

The specimen was naive CD4+ T cells from blood. The source of this sequence is a man younger than 45 with type 1 diabetes. The V call is TRBV5-1, the J call TRBJ2-3; D ambiguous. The CDR3 here is CASSLARGFSTDTQYF. DNA of the CDR3: TGCGCCAGCAGCTTGGCCCGAGGTTTTAGCACAGATACGCAGTATTTT.